These 28 T cell receptor beta chains share one sample of origin, sequenced in a study of blood T cells in healthy people across ages. Then a second PCR, running about 6 to 12 cycles, was carried out with a sample-barcoded 5' primer and a J-beta primer mix. One entry per CDR3 protein results from TCRdb running MiXCR on the 5' RACE reads. The repertoire holds about 730,000 distinct CDR3 sequences, with about 42% as singletons. Sample: blood. These receptors were obtained from an older woman in good health.

There are a few counts of this clonotype. The rearrangement links TRBV5-5 to TRBJ2-3; D is ambiguous. Germline CDR1 SGHKS, CDR2 YYEKEE (reference sequence). This CDR3 is 15 amino acids long. The germline V and J ends were trimmed by 0 bases and 0 bases, with 8 bases remaining between them. The CDR3 protein is CASSLDRPSTDTQYF. The CDR3 DNA follows: TGTGCCAGCAGCTTGGACAGACCTAGCACAGATACGCAGTATTTT.

This chain links TRBV12-3 or TRBV12-4 with TRBJ2-3; 14 nucleotides align to TRBD2. With V trimmed by 7 bases and J by 1 base, 10 bases remained unmatched. The CDR3 runs to 18 residues. DNA of the CDR3: TGTGCCAGCACCCGGGGACTAGCGGGGGTTCTGTGCACAGATACGCAGTATTTT. It translates to CASTRGLAGVLCTDTQYF.

This chain uses TRBV29-1 with TRBJ2-4; no clear D gene. The tail of the sequence fits TRBJ2-7 better, so the J call may be wrong. The CDR3 has 11 amino acids. Germline CDR1 SQVTM, CDR2 ANQGSEA. CDR3 in amino acids: CSVSGTYEQYF. The CDR3 DNA reads as TGCAGCGTTTCCGGAACCTACGAGCAGTACTTC.

This rearrangement joins TRBV6-6 to TRBJ2-5; 9 bases map to TRBD2. There are 14 residues in the CDR3. V gave up 2 bases and J gave up 4 bases; unmatched junction bases: 2. Germline V gives CDR1 MNHNY, CDR2 SVGAGI (reference sequence). CDR3 protein: CASSYQTSGETQYF. CDR3 nucleotides: TGTGCCAGCAGTTACCAGACTAGCGGAGAGACCCAGTACTTC.

V usage is TRBV5-1 and J usage is TRBJ2-1; 9 nucleotides agree with TRBD2. CDR3 length: 13 residues. CDR1 and CDR2 from the germline V gene are SGHRS and YFSETQ. V shed 5 bases, J shed 5 bases, and the junction held 2 bases outside the gene matches. The CDR3 sequence: CASRSGGNNEQFF. In DNA form, the CDR3 reads TGCGCCAGCAGGAGCGGGGGGAACAATGAGCAGTTCTTC.

The DNA of the CDR3 is TGTGCCAGCAGCTTAGCGTCCACCGGGAACGAGCAGTACTTC. As protein: CASSLASTGNEQYF. This chain links TRBV7-6 with TRBJ2-5, with D tentatively TRBD2 (5 bases). The J call may be wrong; the DNA end is better matched by TRBJ2-7. Per the germline V gene, CDR1 is SGHVS and CDR2 is FNYEAQ. CDR3 length: 14 residues.

The rearrangement links TRBV11-2 to TRBJ2-7; D is possibly TRBD1 or TRBD2 (6 bases each). CDR1 and CDR2 from the germline V gene are SGHAT and FQNNGV. V was cut by 8 bases and J by 2 bases, with 10 bases left in between. The CDR3 extends over 12 amino acids. The CDR3 DNA reads TGTGCCAGCCAGAGGGGGGCCTACGAGCAGTACTTC. Translated, it gives CASQRGAYEQYF.

This clonotype has a handful of counts. V usage is TRBV3-1 and J usage is TRBJ2-5; unclear D gene. V was shortened by 4 bases and J by 1 base, with 13 bases between the two germline ends. The CDR3 loop spans 15 amino acids. In germline, CDR1 is LGHDT, CDR2 YNNKEL (reference sequence). The CDR3 DNA follows: TGTGCCAGCAGCCGGGTGCGACGGCTCCAAGAGACCCAGTACTTC. Its protein is CASSRVRRLQETQYF.

This clonotype was counted only a few times. V and J are TRBV10-3 and TRBJ1-4; D call uncertain. Per germline, CDR1 ENHRY and CDR2 SYGVKD. The V end lost 0 bases, the J end lost 8 bases, and 4 bases lay between the germline ends. The CDR3 length is 12 residues. The DNA of the CDR3 is TGTGCCATCAGTGAGTCAGGAGAAAAACTGTTTTTT. It translates to CAISESGEKLFF.

This clonotype was counted a few times. The chain couples TRBV11-3 to TRBJ2-3, with no clear D. V shed 5 bases and J shed 8 bases, with 11 bases lying between them. Germline lookup yields CDR1 SGHNT and CDR2 YENEEA. CDR3 length: 12 residues. CDR3 residues: CASSANTATQYF. In nucleotides, the CDR3 is TGTGCCAGCAGCGCCAACACGGCTACGCAGTATTTT.

The rearrangement uses TRBV18 and TRBJ2-5; 8 bases match TRBD2. This CDR3 is 14 amino acids long. Trimming at V came to 3 bases and at J to 6 bases, leaving 6 bases not matched to a gene. Germline-derived CDR1 and CDR2 are KGHSH and LQKENI. CDR3: CASSPAGGTQTQYF. CDR3 coding DNA: TGTGCCAGCTCACCGGCGGGAGGAACGCAGACCCAGTACTTC.

This clonotype has a count of ten or more. The CDR3 region has the DNA TGTGCCAGCAGTTTAAAAAGAGGGGGACTAGCCTTTTACAATGAGCAGTTCTTC. It is translated as CASSLKRGGLAFYNEQFF. The genes are TRBV27 and TRBJ2-1; 9 bases align to TRBD2. The CDR3 sequence is 18 residues long. J gave up 4 bases and V 2 bases, and 12 bases lay outside the gene matches. Germline lookup yields CDR1 MNHEY and CDR2 SMNVEV (reference sequence).

The chain has TRBV20-1 and TRBJ2-4; D is ambiguous. There are 13 residues in the CDR3. Germline assignment: CDR1 DFQATT and CDR2 SNEGSKA (reference sequence). The V gene lost 6 bases and the J gene lost 1 base, with 10 bases spanning the gap. The CDR3 sequence: CSASRQAKNIQYF. CDR3 in DNA: TGCAGTGCCTCGCGGCAGGCCAAAAACATTCAGTACTTC.

This clonotype was recorded a few times. The chain combines TRBV7-9 with TRBJ2-1; D unclear. CDR1 and CDR2 from the germline V gene are SEHNR and FQNEAQ (reference sequence). Trimming took off 5 bases at V and 4 bases at J, with 9 bases between the two ends. The CDR3 sequence is 13 residues long. The CDR3 bases are TGTGCCAGCAGCCCGGTACTTTACAATGAGCAGTTCTTC. This translates into CASSPVLYNEQFF.

This clonotype came up a few times. This chain connects TRBV6-1 to TRBJ2-7; unclear D gene. The CDR3 has 14 amino acids. V was clipped by 2 bases and J by 0 bases, with 8 bases between them. Germline CDR1 is MNHNS and CDR2 is SASEGT. The CDR3 nucleotides are TGTGCCAGCAGTGAACGGTTCCCCTCCTACGAGCAGTACTTC. This encodes CASSERFPSYEQYF.

The chain couples TRBV27 to TRBJ2-5; D tentatively fits TRBD1 or TRBD2 (5 bases each). The CDR3 loop spans 19 amino acids. Trimming shortened V by 0 bases and J by 11 bases, and 31 bases separated the two germline ends. CDR1 and CDR2 from the germline V gene are MNHEY and SMNVEV (reference sequence). CDR3 in amino acids: CASSLSQFQGTLLVNEQYF. CDR3 in DNA: TGTGCCAGCAGTTTATCACAATTTCAGGGAACCCTACTAGTAAATGAGCAGTACTTC.

This clonotype was seen more than once but under ten times. The chain carries TRBV3-1 and TRBJ2-5; perhaps D is TRBD1 or TRBD2 (5 bases each). Trimming took 4 bases from V and 2 from J, leaving 20 bases between them. The CDR3 length is 17 residues. The germline V gene encodes CDR1 LGHDT and CDR2 YNNKEL (reference sequence). As DNA, the CDR3 is TGTGCCAGCAGCCCAAGGGGCAGGCTCGGGGAACAAGAGACCCAGTACTTC. This encodes CASSPRGRLGEQETQYF.

This chain uses TRBV5-6 with TRBJ2-7, with D tentatively TRBD2 (6 bases). V was cut by 0 bases and J by 4 bases, with 14 bases left in between. The V gene's germline CDR1 is SGHDT and CDR2 YYEEEE. CDR3 size: 15 residues. The CDR3 reads CASSLAPGEYYEQYF. The CDR3 nucleotides read TGTGCCAGCAGCTTGGCCCCGGGAGAGTATTACGAGCAGTACTTC.

On this clonotype itself: An end of the junction does not agree with germline; a read error may underlie this. The CDR3 sequence is CASSDSWGSYEQYF. The CDR3, as DNA: TGTGCCAGCAGTGATTCGTGGGGGTCCTACGAGCAGTACTTC. The genes are TRBV6-9 and TRBJ2-5; the D gene could be TRBD1 or TRBD2 (5 bases each). The J call could be wrong; TRBJ2-7 is a better fit for the DNA end. The CDR3 has 14 residues. Germline values: CDR1 MNHGY, CDR2 SVAAGI.

This clonotype was recorded at least ten times. The chain couples TRBV29-1 to TRBJ2-5; D not certain. The CDR3 runs to 11 residues. CDR1 SQVTM and CDR2 ANQGSEA come from the germline V gene. V lost 3 bases and J 5 bases, leaving 7 bases between the germline ends. Here the CDR3 reads CSVDRAETQYF. CDR3 DNA sequence: TGCAGCGTTGACAGAGCGGAGACCCAGTACTTC. The variable domain in full, completed from reference TRBV29-1 and TRBJ2-5, reads SAVISQKPSRDICQRGTSLTIQCQVDSQVTMMFWYRQQPGQSLTLIATANQGSEATYESGFVIDKFPISRPNLTFSTLTVSNMSPEDSSIYLCSVDRAETQYFGPGTRLLVL.

This clonotype has more than one count but fewer than ten. CDR3 region: CSAGGTSGGRRYQETQYF. CDR3 bases: TGCAGTGCTGGGGGGACTAGCGGGGGGCGACGATACCAAGAGACCCAGTACTTC. The genes are TRBV20-1 and TRBJ2-5, with 15 bases that match TRBD2. Trimming took 5 bases from V and 0 from J; bases not matched to a gene: 10. Germline CDR1 DFQATT, CDR2 SNEGSKA (reference sequence). This CDR3 is 18 amino acids long.

The chain employs TRBV3-1 and TRBJ1-2; D not certain. The CDR3 runs to 15 residues. Trimming cost V 0 bases and J 0 bases, with 8 bases left between them. CDR1 and CDR2 (germline): LGHDT, YNNKEL (reference sequence). The DNA of the CDR3 is TGTGCCAGCAGCCAAGATGACCGATCTAACTATGGCTACACCTTC. This codes for CASSQDDRSNYGYTF.

The chain is built from TRBV7-2 and TRBJ2-4, with 11 nucleotides matching TRBD2. The CDR3 has 14 residues. Per the germline V gene, CDR1 is SGHTA and CDR2 is FQGNSA. Trimming at V came to 7 bases and at J to 12 bases, leaving 11 bases not matched to a gene. DNA of the CDR3: TGTGCCAGCAACCTAGGGACTAGCGGTTCGAATCAGTACTTC. This sequence encodes CASNLGTSGSNQYF.

In its sample, this clonotype was seen a few times. The V and J genes are TRBV11-2 and TRBJ2-7; no reliable D call. Near its end, the DNA agrees better with TRBJ2-5, so the J call may be wrong. The CDR3 sequence is 15 residues long. Germline lookup yields CDR1 SGHAT and CDR2 FQNNGV. The CDR3 DNA sequence: TGTGCCAGCAGCTTAGGTGACCTCTCTTACGAGACCCAGTACTTC. Translation: CASSLGDLSYETQYF.

The V call is TRBV3-1, the J call TRBJ2-3, with TRBD1 matching over 9 bases. The CDR3 contains 15 residues. Germline V gives CDR1 LGHDT, CDR2 YNNKEL (reference sequence). V lost 1 base and J lost 9; bases outside the gene matches: 8. The CDR3 reads CASSQAPRTGETQYF. The CDR3 bases are TGTGCCAGCAGCCAAGCACCCAGGACAGGGGAAACGCAGTATTTT.

This clonotype has just one count. The chain carries TRBV7-3 and TRBJ2-3, with 11 positions matching TRBD2. Germline V gene sequence: CDR1 SGHTA, CDR2 FQGTGA. The CDR3 spans 17 residues. The V and J ends lost 4 bases and 1 base, in that order; junction bases with no gene match: 7. In DNA form, the CDR3 reads TGTGCCAGCAGCTCCTCGACTAGCGGGGTGCGCACAGATACGCAGTATTTT. Its translation: CASSSSTSGVRTDTQYF.

This clonotype was detected only a few times. The V gene is TRBV12-3 or TRBV12-4, the J gene TRBJ2-5; D is undetermined. This CDR3 is built from 14 residues. V was cut by 6 bases and J by 1 base, with 12 bases left in between. CDR3 sequence: CASSSGRSQETQYF. As DNA, the CDR3 is TGTGCCAGCAGCTCTGGACGGTCCCAAGAGACCCAGTACTTC.

The J gene is TRBJ2-4, the V gene TRBV7-6, with TRBD2 matching over 12 bases. The J call may be mistaken, given a closer DNA end match to TRBJ2-5. Germline-derived CDR1 and CDR2 are SGHVS and FNYEAQ. CDR3 length: 19 amino acids. The CDR3 DNA reads TGTGCCAGCAGCTTAGCAAGTGCTAGCGGGAGGGACCTTTTCGAGACCCAGTACTTC. It translates to CASSLASASGRDLFETQYF.